The 5 T cell receptor beta chains below come from one sample, sequenced in a study of T cells in Graves' hyperthyroidism and ophthalmopathy (dated by TCRdb to the late 2010s). The library was produced with multiplex PCR. Sequencing was performed on an Illumina HiSeq 2000. Amplification of TCR beta CDR3 regions was carried out from RNA transcripts. The first round of RT-PCR for the TCR CDR3 was performed with the HTBI primer set and the Qiagen OneStep RT-PCR kit. The raw public reads went through TCRdb reprocessing: fastp at Q25, MiXCR clone calling, in-frame beta chains kept. Each CDR3 protein gets just one entry, which takes the most common genes and DNA from the rows behind it. This sample gives approximately 200,000 distinct CDR3 sequences in total; around 19% of them show up just once. About two fifths of the sample is held by the ten biggest clonotypes. Sample: blood. The source is a man aged 40-50 years with Graves' hyperthyroidism.

This clonotype was seen a handful of times. The chain combines TRBV7-8 with TRBJ2-4; D unclear. Germline V gives CDR1 SGHVS, CDR2 FQNEAQ. The CDR3 sequence is 12 residues long. V lost 3 bases and J 6 bases, leaving 6 bases between the germline ends. The CDR3 loop reads CASSFPGNIQYF. For the CDR3, the DNA is TGTGCCAGCAGCTTCCCGGGAAACATTCAGTACTTC.

This clonotype was picked up many times. The genes are TRBV18 and TRBJ1-4; D might be TRBD1 (5 bases). The CDR3 has 15 residues. Germline lookup yields CDR1 KGHSH and CDR2 LQKENI. The V and J ends lost 0 bases and 7 bases respectively, with 12 bases between them. The CDR3 protein is CASSPPSGRGEKLFF. CDR3 nucleotides: TGTGCCAGCTCACCACCTTCTGGAAGGGGTGAAAAACTGTTTTTT.

The rearrangement links TRBV6-2 or TRBV6-3 to TRBJ1-1; D is possibly TRBD1 (5 bases). The CDR3 spans 15 residues. The V end was cut by 7 bases, the J end by 11 bases, with 26 bases between. Germline V gives CDR1 MNHEY, CDR2 SVGEGT. In DNA form, the CDR3 reads TGTGCCAGCACGCGACAATCCTGGGGTTCAGGGTTTGCTTTCTTT. Its protein product is CASTRQSWGSGFAFF.

The table lists this clonotype with a few counts. The CDR3 bases are TGTGCCAGTAGTATCCGGACAGGGGGATATGAAGGCTACACCTTC. Residues: CASSIRTGGYEGYTF. The gene calls are TRBV19 and TRBJ1-2; 10 positions agree with TRBD1. Germline-derived CDR1 and CDR2 are LNHDA and SQIVND (reference sequence). Germline trimming cut 3 bases from V and 8 bases from J; bases unmatched to any gene: 9. There are 15 residues in the CDR3. Combining the CDR3 with reference TRBV19 and TRBJ1-2 gives the whole variable domain DGGITQSPKYLFRKEGQNVTLSCEQNLNHDAMYWYRQDPGQGLRLIYYSQIVNDFQKGDIAEGYSVSREKKESFPLTVTSAQKNPTAFYLCASSIRTGGYEGYTFGSGTRLTVV.

In its sample, this clonotype was seen many times. The genes are TRBV7-9 and TRBJ1-2; D is unresolved. Germline CDR1 is SEHNR and CDR2 is FQNEAQ (reference sequence). Trimming left V 6 bases short and J 8 bases short, with 16 bases between. The CDR3 is made up of 13 amino acids. The CDR3 DNA sequence: TGTGCCAGCAGACCGGCGGGCGGATACGGCTACACCTTC. This codes for CASRPAGGYGYTF.